The source of this TCR beta chain is a study of blood T cell repertoires in COVID-19. Study-wide background: The origin of the acute and convalescent COVID-19 samples was the United States, Italy and Spain. T cells, B-cell-depleted T cells, or PBMCs provided the cDNA or gDNA that served as material.

The V and J ends lost 9 bases and 6 bases respectively, with 16 bases between them. The V gene's germline CDR1 is MDHEN and CDR2 SYDVKM. This CDR3 region has 13 residues. This clone showed up just once. Authors' processing steps: Amplification of reference gene primers was used by the study to estimate nucleated cell counts. The repertoire was sequenced with immunoSEQ multiplex PCR; TCRdb's copy has only in-frame clones and lacks some. V, J and clone size are taken as reported in that table, and D and trimming were inferred from the DNA itself. This sample yields about 210,000 clones, of which 80% to 90% are seen a single time; approximately 8.1% belongs to the top ten.

This chain uses TRBV28 with TRBJ2-3; unclear D gene. The sequence came from a woman aged 50 to 60 with active or convalescent COVID-19. The material sequenced was peripheral blood. CDR3 loop: CASRAGLYDTQYF. CDR3 coding DNA: TGTGCCAGTCGCGCCGGGTTGTATGATACGCAGTATTTT.